This T cell receptor (beta chain) derives from a study of CD8 T cells in Susac syndrome. RNA, at 0.5 to 1 ug, was reverse transcribed with random hexamers. Amplification of TCR beta CDR3 spanned 54 Vbeta and 13 Jbeta via immunoSEQ multiplex PCR. TCRdb re-called the immunoSEQ multiplex PCR reads through MiXCR, storing one row per CDR3 protein. This sample yields around 150,000 distinct CDR3 sequences, of which around 93% are seen a single time; 0.13% belongs to the top ten. Whole-study results and caveats: As the study acknowledged, the number of individuals in its TCR sequencing and HLA analysis was relatively small.

As to this clonotype: Its matching antigen is unknown.

Healthy donors constituted the control group, matched for age and sex. This CDR3 contains 12 residues. Germline CDR1 and CDR2: LGHNA and YNFKEQ. V was clipped by 2 bases and J by 6 bases; unmatched bases: 0. The TCR comes from a human donor in good health. Sequenced input: CD4+ T cells from PBMCs. The V call is TRBV4-2, the J call TRBJ1-1; 7 nucleotides match TRBD1. In DNA form, the CDR3 reads TGTGCCAGCAGCCAACAGGGGGCTGAAGCTTTCTTT. It specifies CASSQQGAEAFF.